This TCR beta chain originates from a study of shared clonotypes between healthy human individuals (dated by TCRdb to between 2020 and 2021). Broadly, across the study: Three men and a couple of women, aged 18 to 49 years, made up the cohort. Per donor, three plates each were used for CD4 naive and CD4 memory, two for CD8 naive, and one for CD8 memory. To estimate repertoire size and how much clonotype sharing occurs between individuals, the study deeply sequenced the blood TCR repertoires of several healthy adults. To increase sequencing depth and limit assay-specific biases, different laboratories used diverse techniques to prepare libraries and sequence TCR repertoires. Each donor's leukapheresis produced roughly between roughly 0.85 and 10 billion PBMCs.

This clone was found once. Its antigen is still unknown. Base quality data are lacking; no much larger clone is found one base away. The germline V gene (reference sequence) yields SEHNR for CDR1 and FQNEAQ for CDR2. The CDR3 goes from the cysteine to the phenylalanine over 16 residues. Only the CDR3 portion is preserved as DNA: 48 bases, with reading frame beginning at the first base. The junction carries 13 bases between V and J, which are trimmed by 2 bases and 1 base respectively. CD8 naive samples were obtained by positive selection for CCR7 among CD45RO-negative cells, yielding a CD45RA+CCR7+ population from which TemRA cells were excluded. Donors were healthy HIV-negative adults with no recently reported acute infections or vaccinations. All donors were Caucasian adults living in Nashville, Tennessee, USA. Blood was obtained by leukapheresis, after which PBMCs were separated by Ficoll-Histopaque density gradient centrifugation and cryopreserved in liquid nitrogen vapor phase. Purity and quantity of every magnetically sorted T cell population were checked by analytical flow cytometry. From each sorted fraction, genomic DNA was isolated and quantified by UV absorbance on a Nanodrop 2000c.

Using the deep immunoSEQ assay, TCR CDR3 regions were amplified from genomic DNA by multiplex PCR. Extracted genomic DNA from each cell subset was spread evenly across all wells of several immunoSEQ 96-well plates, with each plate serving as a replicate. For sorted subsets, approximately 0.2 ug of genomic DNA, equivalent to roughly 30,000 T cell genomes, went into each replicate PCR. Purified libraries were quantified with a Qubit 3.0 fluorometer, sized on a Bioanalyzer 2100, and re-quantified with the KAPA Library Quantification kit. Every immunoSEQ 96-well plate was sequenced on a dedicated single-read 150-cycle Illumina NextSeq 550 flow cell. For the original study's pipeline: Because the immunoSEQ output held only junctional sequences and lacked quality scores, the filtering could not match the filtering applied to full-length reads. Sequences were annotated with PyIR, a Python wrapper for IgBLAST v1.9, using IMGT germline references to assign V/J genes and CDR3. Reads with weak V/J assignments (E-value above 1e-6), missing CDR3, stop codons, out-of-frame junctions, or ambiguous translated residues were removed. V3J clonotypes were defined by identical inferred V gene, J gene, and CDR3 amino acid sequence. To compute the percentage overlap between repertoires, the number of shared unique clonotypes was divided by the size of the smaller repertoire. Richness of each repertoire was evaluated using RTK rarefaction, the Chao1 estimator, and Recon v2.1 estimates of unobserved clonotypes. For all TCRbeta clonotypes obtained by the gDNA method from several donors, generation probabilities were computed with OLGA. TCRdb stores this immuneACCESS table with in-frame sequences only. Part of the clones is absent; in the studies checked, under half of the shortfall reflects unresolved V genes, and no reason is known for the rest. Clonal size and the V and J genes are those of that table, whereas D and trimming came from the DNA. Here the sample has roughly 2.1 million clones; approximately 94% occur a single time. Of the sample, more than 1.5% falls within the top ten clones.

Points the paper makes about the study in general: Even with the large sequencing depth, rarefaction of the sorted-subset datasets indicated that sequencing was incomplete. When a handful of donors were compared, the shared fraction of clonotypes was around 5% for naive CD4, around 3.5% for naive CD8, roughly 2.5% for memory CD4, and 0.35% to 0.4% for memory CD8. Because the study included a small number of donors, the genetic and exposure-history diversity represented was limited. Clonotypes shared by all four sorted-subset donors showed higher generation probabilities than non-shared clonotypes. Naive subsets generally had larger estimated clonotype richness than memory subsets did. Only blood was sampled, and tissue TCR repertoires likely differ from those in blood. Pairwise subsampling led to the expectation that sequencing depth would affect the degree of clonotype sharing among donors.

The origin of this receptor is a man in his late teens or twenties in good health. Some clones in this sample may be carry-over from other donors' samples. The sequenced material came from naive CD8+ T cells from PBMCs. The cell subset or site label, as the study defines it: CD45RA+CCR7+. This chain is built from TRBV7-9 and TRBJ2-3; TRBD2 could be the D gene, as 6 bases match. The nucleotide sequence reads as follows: TGTGCCAGCAGCTTATCTAGGCTAGCGCGCACAGATACGCAGTATTTT. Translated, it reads CASSLSRLARTDTQYF. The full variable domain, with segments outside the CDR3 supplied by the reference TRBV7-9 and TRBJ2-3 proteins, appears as DTGVSQNPRHKITKRGQNVTFRCDPISEHNRLYWYRQTLGQGPEFLTYFQNEAQLEKSRLLSDRFSAERPKGSFSTLEIQRTEQGDSAMYLCASSLSRLARTDTQYFGPGTRLTVL.